Presented here are 17 T cell receptor beta chains from one specimen sequenced in a study of shared clonotypes between healthy human individuals. Profiling relied on immunoSEQ multiplex PCR, and the TCRdb table lists in-frame clones only, not all of them. The sample has 2 million to 2.5 million clones, nearly 97% seen once. The sequenced sample consisted of naive CD4+ T cells sorted from blood. As to subset: CD45RA+ positively selected. These receptors were collected from a man in his late teens or twenties in good health.

V usage is TRBV2 and J usage is TRBJ1-2; tentatively, D is TRBD1 (6 bases). V lost 6 bases to trimming and J lost 2 bases, with 10 bases between them. The length of the CDR3 is 13 residues. CDR1 and CDR2 (germline): SNHLY, FYNNEI. CDR3 in DNA: TGTGCCAGCAGCAAGGGGGGGAACTATGGCTACACCTTC. It encodes CASSKGGNYGYTF.

J is TRBJ2-7 and V is TRBV11-2; D is possibly TRBD1 or TRBD2 (5 bases each). The germline gives CDR1 SGHAT, CDR2 FQNNGV. The CDR3 spans 15 residues. Trimming removed 5 bases at V and 4 bases at J, with 18 bases between. The CDR3 here is CASSAIQGREYEQYF. CDR3 DNA sequence: TGTGCCAGCAGCGCAATCCAGGGCCGGGAATACGAGCAGTACTTC.

V is TRBV7-3 and J is TRBJ2-1; D is unclear. V shed 0 bases and J shed 6 bases, with 6 bases lying between them. CDR1 and CDR2 from the germline V gene are SGHTA and FQGTGA. The length of the CDR3 is 13 residues. CDR3 region: CASSLTVTNEQFF. The CDR3 region has the DNA TGTGCCAGCAGCTTAACAGTAACCAATGAGCAGTTCTTC.

On this clone: The same CDR3 can be traced to other DNA sequences in this sample. The chain is built from TRBV18 and TRBJ1-5; D uncertain. Trimming shortened V by 3 bases and J by 6 bases, and 15 bases separated the two germline ends. The length of the CDR3 is 15 residues. Germline lookup yields CDR1 KGHSH and CDR2 LQKENI. CDR3 nucleotides: TGTGCCAGCTCACCCCTCGAGGGTTTGGGTCAGCCCCAGCATTTT. Its protein product is CASSPLEGLGQPQHF.

The CDR3 nucleotides read TGTGCCAGTAAAAGGACTAGCGGGACAGGGGAGCAGTTCTTC. This gives the protein CASKRTSGTGEQFF. The chain combines TRBV19 with TRBJ2-1, with TRBD2 matching over 12 bases. The junction had 8 bases not matched to a gene; V was cut back by 7 bases and J by 10 bases. Germline V gene data show CDR1 as LNHDA and CDR2 as SQIVND (reference sequence). This CDR3 contains 14 residues.

This clone was observed a single time. The CDR3 protein is CASSSAGTGAYGYTF. The CDR3 DNA is TGTGCCAGCAGCTCCGCCGGGACAGGAGCCTATGGCTACACCTTC. The gene calls are TRBV11-2 and TRBJ1-2, with 8 bases lining up with TRBD1. CDR1 is SGHAT, CDR2 FQNNGV, per germline. The CDR3 extends over 15 amino acids. V lost 4 bases, J lost 4 bases, and 8 bases stayed unmatched.

In the case of this clone: At one end, the junction sequence differs from germline, possibly due to a read error. The chain links TRBV6-5 to TRBJ1-2, with TRBD1 identical over 10 bases. Germline CDR1 and CDR2: MNHEY and SVGAGI. The CDR3 runs to 15 residues. This chain's CDR3 is CASSTTGTGAYGHTF. The CDR3 region has the DNA TGTGCCAGCAGTACCACCGGGACAGGGGCGTATGGCCACACCTTC.

This sequence joins TRBV2 and TRBJ2-1, with 7 bases aligning to TRBD2. The CDR3 loop spans 14 amino acids. Germline CDR1 SNHLY, CDR2 FYNNEI. The ends lost 4 bases at V and 3 bases at J; junction bases unmatched: 3. CDR3 in amino acids: CASSVKRDYNEQFF. CDR3 in DNA: TGTGCCAGCAGTGTTAAGCGGGACTACAATGAGCAGTTCTTC. Full variable domain (rest looked up from reference TRBV2 and TRBJ2-1): EPEVTQTPSHQVTQMGQEVILRCVPISNHLYFYWYRQILGQKVEFLVSFYNNEISEKSEIFDDQFSVERPDGSNFTLKIRSTKLEDSAMYFCASSVKRDYNEQFFGPGTRLTVL.

The chain employs TRBV6-1 and TRBJ2-3; tentatively, D is TRBD2 (7 bases). The length of the CDR3 is 16 residues. CDR1 MNHNS and CDR2 SASEGT come from the germline V gene. Trimming pared 4 bases from V and 3 bases from J, leaving 17 bases between. CDR3 coding DNA: TGTGCCAGCAGTGGGCGGACTAGGAGGGGGACAGATACGCAGTATTTT. Encoded protein: CASSGRTRRGTDTQYF.

About this clone itself: Different DNA sequences within this sample yield the same CDR3. The CDR3 spells CASSVGDSSNQPQHF. Here the CDR3 DNA reads TGTGCCAGCAGCGTAGGTGACAGTAGCAATCAGCCCCAGCATTTT. The chain employs TRBV9 and TRBJ1-5, with D tentatively TRBD1 (5 bases). The CDR3 has 15 amino acids. Germline CDR1 SGDLS, CDR2 YYNGEE. The germline V and J ends were trimmed by 0 bases and 0 bases, with 7 bases remaining between them.

The chain combines TRBV6-5 with TRBJ1-1; D is perhaps TRBD1 (5 bases). V was clipped by 4 bases and J by 4 bases, with 13 bases between them. This CDR3 spans 14 amino acids. Per the germline V gene, CDR1 is MNHEY and CDR2 is SVGAGI. The CDR3 DNA reads as TGTGCCAGCAGTTGGATGGGGGGGGGCACTGAAGCTTTCTTT. Its protein product is CASSWMGGGTEAFF.

V is TRBV30 and J is TRBJ2-7; the D is unclear. There are 14 residues in the CDR3. Germline V gives CDR1 GTSNPN, CDR2 SVGIG (reference sequence). V was shortened by 1 base and J by 4 bases, with 14 bases between the two germline ends. The CDR3 DNA reads TGTGCCTGGAGTGCGGGCCGGCGTGGGTACGAGCAGTACTTC. This gives the protein CAWSAGRRGYEQYF. The full variable domain, completed using reference TRBV30 and TRBJ2-7, is SQTIHQWPATLVQPVGSPLSLECTVEGTSNPNLYWYRQAAGRGLQLLFYSVGIGQISSEVPQNLSASRPQDRQFILSSKKLLLSDSGFYLCAWSAGRRGYEQYFGPGTRLTVT.

For the CDR3, the DNA is TGTGCCAGCAGACTAGGGAACTCTGGAAACACCATATATTTT. The encoded protein is CASRLGNSGNTIYF. The V gene is TRBV28, the J gene TRBJ1-3; D uncertain. The CDR3 runs to 14 residues. Trimming pared 6 bases from V and 0 bases from J, leaving 9 bases between. Germline V gene sequence: CDR1 MDHEN, CDR2 SYDVKM.

This rearrangement joins TRBV5-4 to TRBJ2-2; D unclear. Germline-derived CDR1 and CDR2 are SGHNT and YYREEE (reference sequence). CDR3 length: 13 amino acids. V was pared by 4 bases and J by 6 bases, with 10 bases between. CDR3 sequence: CASSLREAGELFF. In DNA form, the CDR3 reads TGTGCCAGCAGCCTCCGTGAGGCCGGGGAGCTGTTTTTT.

This chain links TRBV28 with TRBJ2-7; either TRBD1 or TRBD2 may fit D (5 bases each). The CDR3 sequence is 15 residues long. Trimming left V 5 bases short and J 3 bases short, with 17 bases between. The germline gives CDR1 MDHEN, CDR2 SYDVKM. The CDR3 DNA reads TGTGCCAGCAGTCCTGTATCGGGACCGCACTACGAGCAGTACTTC. It codes for CASSPVSGPHYEQYF.

The chain carries TRBV2 and TRBJ2-7; D possibly corresponds to TRBD2 (6 bases). Germline V gene data show CDR1 as SNHLY and CDR2 as FYNNEI. CDR3 length: 13 residues. Trimming stripped 5 bases from V and 5 bases from J, with 13 bases between. CDR3 in amino acids: CASSFQSSDEQYF. CDR3 coding DNA: TGTGCCAGCAGTTTCCAGTCTAGCGACGAGCAGTACTTC.

V is TRBV6-1 and J is TRBJ2-7; D possibly corresponds to TRBD1 (5 bases). There are 14 residues in the CDR3. Germline V gene lookup returns CDR1 MNHNS and CDR2 SASEGT. The germline V and J ends were trimmed by 1 base and 2 bases, with 9 bases remaining between them. The CDR3 protein is CASSEGPGPYEQYF. As DNA, the CDR3 is TGTGCCAGCAGTGAAGGCCCAGGGCCCTACGAGCAGTACTTC.